This T cell receptor (beta chain) was found in a study of cytomegalovirus exposure and HLA in healthy donors listed by TCRdb under 2017. For the wider study: According to an earlier analysis of around 600 of the donors, 150 million to 200 million T cells yielded 95 million to 140 million unique TCR beta sequences and 276 Gb of sequence data. Roughly 300 gigabases of sequencing data and tens of millions of unique TCR sequences were included in an early release covering roughly 700 HLA-typed donors. Among the approximately 400 genotyped donors, approximately 81% belonged to the genetic ancestry cluster associated with self-reported Caucasian donors. The study was designed to test whether signatures of past pathogen exposure could be identified by cataloging public T cell receptors. The study profiled the T cell repertoires of under 700 subjects by immunosequencing and related them to cytomegalovirus serostatus. Along with the approximately 600-subject first cohort, a separate validation cohort of 120 different subjects was used. To predict cytomegalovirus infection status, the study combined high-throughput TCR immunosequencing, statistical association of individual TCRs with disease status, and machine learning. In a later analysis, previously published TCR beta repertoires from more than 500 donors were re-analyzed and high-resolution HLA genotyping was added so that TCR occurrence patterns could be studied. In the later analysis, no new phenotypic data were used to find candidate immune exposures; instead, reliance was placed on TCR beta sequences and their occurrence across donors. An earlier analysis of more than 450 of the donors used high-throughput TCR beta sequencing to judge whether each TCR beta V gene segment behaved as functional or pseudogenic. Donor age, sex, ethnicity and CMV serostatus were compiled together with the repertoire data. A later genetic analysis took genome-wide SNP genotypes for about 55% of the roughly 670 donors and used that subset as a discovery cohort. All discovery cohort repertoires had been generated using a single sequencing platform. Class I and class II HLA loci were covered by the typing at four-digit resolution. The number of typed donors differed by locus: about 629-630 for A, B, C, DRB1 and DQB1; about 520 for DQA1; 606 for DPA1; and some 430 for DPB1. About five DR-DQ haplotypes were handled as single units for association and clustering because linkage in the cohort was strong. Across 300 to 500 genotyped donors of the cohort, an average of about 200,000 unique TCR beta nucleotide sequences per donor were sequenced, and approximately 17% of those sequences were non-productive.

Regarding this clone: This clone's antigen is unknown. Per-base qualities were not stored, and no clone one base away is much larger.

From a lookup of the germline V gene, CDR1 and CDR2 are SGHRS and YFSETQ. Between the V and J ends, shortened by 0 bases and 0 bases respectively, the junction contains 16 bases. The CDR3, cysteine through phenylalanine, is 18 amino acids long. Solely the CDR3 DNA is kept, with 54 bases framed from the first base. Library preparation employed the immunoSEQ multiplex PCR assay. A mixture of 60 forward primers for TCR Vbeta segments and 13 reverse primers for TCR Jbeta segments was used in the multiplex PCR. The CDR3 region of rearranged TCR beta genes was amplified from genomic DNA with a multiplex PCR assay. Amplified TCR beta libraries were sequenced as 87-base-pair reads on the Illumina HiSeq System. Regarding the original processing steps: A later analysis tallied approximately 87 million unique TCR beta chains across the roughly 610 repertoires, and approximately 9.9 million of those chains were shared by two or more donors. A nearest-neighbor algorithm error-corrected the raw reads and collapsed the reads into unique sequences, merging closely related sequences to remove PCR and sequencing errors. Alignment of CDR3 sequences to IMGT reference sequences was used to assign V, D and J gene segments. For a sequence to be retained, a match of at least six nucleotides to both a V gene segment and a J gene segment was required. A rearrangement was called productive if the CDR3 had no stop codons and remained in frame with V and J, and every other rearrangement was called non-productive. CDR3 was defined according to IMGT convention as the region running from the second conserved V-encoded cysteine to the conserved J-encoded phenylalanine. Sequences without an unambiguous match to a single V gene segment were excluded from the earlier analysis of approximately 560 of the donors. An earlier analysis of 587 of the donors called V segments functional above 56.7% productive rearrangements and segregating when the between-donor standard deviation exceeded 5%. A statistical classification framework was built to diagnose cytomegalovirus status from the catalog of TCR beta chain sequences. In a later analysis, TCR nucleotide sequences were compared against IMGT/GENE-DB human TR gene sequences so that V and J genes could be assigned. A later analysis assigned CDR3 sequences and most-parsimonious VDJ recombination scenarios with the TCRdist pipeline. In a later analysis, each TCR beta chain was defined by its CDR3 amino acid sequence together with its V-gene family, and reads lacking a unique V-gene family were excluded. A later analysis removed 500 to 650 highly shared, low-generation-probability nucleotide sequences to deal with suspected cross-contamination and a sequencing artifact. In a later analysis, a clonal expansion index was calculated for each public chain from normalized within-repertoire ranks of inferred template counts. In a later analysis, generation probabilities were computed using a VDJ recombination model fitted to out-of-frame rearrangements, and the results were checked against IGoR. In a later analysis, TCR-TCR, TCR-HLA and TCR-CMV co-occurrence was scored with hypergeometric tests, and a repertoire-size bias correction was applied to TCR pairs. False discovery rates were estimated in a later analysis by permuting HLA or CMV assignments 20 times. In a later analysis, co-occurring TCRs were grouped with DBSCAN, and TCRdist sequence similarity was added when clustering was performed within HLA-allele-positive subsets. For co-occurrence clustering, repertoires with fewer than 30,000 or more than 120,000 public chains were excluded, along with roughly five repertoires with anomalous nucleotide sharing. This is the immuneACCESS table as TCRdb keeps it, with only in-frame sequences that have V and J called. A part of the clones is gone; compared with another copy, unresolved V genes explain less than half, and the rest is unexplained. The V and J calls and clone size are taken from that table; D and trimming were inferred from the DNA. The sample profile shows some 160,000 clones; 80% to 90% of them were found once. The ten largest clones capture around 4.5% of the sample.

Beyond this particular receptor, the publication reports: For the cohort, immune exposure information was limited to CMV serostatus. In a later analysis, HLA-associated TCR beta chains were found to be more clonally expanded and to have lower generation probabilities than equally common non-associated chains. A further reported finding was that TCR beta sequences accurately predicted the HLA-A and HLA-B alleles for most subjects in the first cohort. Across donors, most TCR sequences were observed very rarely, whereas some public TCRs were present in many individuals. In both the original and validation cohorts, the classifier was reported to diagnose cytomegalovirus status with high specificity and sensitivity. Most CMV-associated TCR beta chains appeared to be HLA-restricted in a later analysis, and the HLA associations seemed to be driven largely by CMV exposure. Only TCR beta chains were sequenced in this cohort, and the absence of alpha or paired-chain data limited detectable features. An association between a missense DCLRE1C variant and V-gene and J-gene trimming of TCR beta chains was found in a later genetic analysis and replicated in an independent cohort. Because counts were too low, seventeen rarely observed V segments, including chromosome 9 orphons, were excluded from the earlier analysis of some 590 of the donors. In a later analysis, several top co-occurrence clusters were reported to appear linked to parvovirus B19, influenza, CMV and Epstein-Barr virus. The study gave a list of 150 to 200 TCR beta chains associated with cytomegalovirus. Some IMGT-functional V segments, including TRBV6-2 and TRBV6-3, could not be distinguished by the 87-base-pair reads and were therefore excluded. A few of the identified cytomegalovirus-associated TCR beta chains were confirmed in vitro to be specific for cytomegalovirus antigens. Because HLA typing was missing for some donors at each locus, association tests included only the typed subset. At a false discovery rate of 0.05, a later analysis linked around 15,000 TCR beta sequences to specific HLA alleles. In a later analysis, TCR association rates were found to vary across HLA loci, with the most associated TCRs seen for DRB1 alleles and the fewest for HLA-C alleles. Compared with the roughly 700-donor mean, donors in an Asian-associated ancestry cluster had fewer N-insertions in productive TCRs, according to a later genetic analysis. Assigning TCR associations to individual alleles was difficult when HLA alleles, especially DR and DQ, strongly co-occurred. The authors suggested that the approach could potentially be extended to other disease states and immunological phenotypes. A cluster of highly shared sequence variants was judged likely to represent a technical artifact of the sequencing pipeline. The presence/absence analyses assumed that sequencing depth was roughly uniform across donors, and that assumption may not be true. Linkage disequilibrium might explain the correlated functional status among segregating V segments, but an unknown experimental factor could not be ruled out. Broadly in line with IMGT annotations, most TCR beta V segments showed up in productive rearrangements about 87% or about 30% of the time in an earlier analysis of approximately 600 of the donors.

In total, over 600 healthy bone marrow donors made up the cohort. At the time of sampling, every cohort member was nominally healthy, though immune exposures that went unrecorded were likely present. The donor was CMV seropositive and was included in the group of 250 to 300 seropositive cohort members. Each donor provided a peripheral blood sample, and peripheral blood mononuclear cells were used for TCR beta sequencing. Genomic DNA was extracted from the blood cell samples with the Qiagen DNeasy Blood Extraction Kit. The TCR was taken from a woman in her thirties or forties in good health and CMV-seropositive. What was sequenced was PBMCs. This sequence uses TRBV5-1 and TRBJ1-3; the D gene cannot be resolved reliably. The CDR3: CASSLALANPISGNTIYF. The DNA sequence follows: TGCGCCAGCAGCTTGGCCTTAGCGAACCCGATCTCTGGAAACACCATATATTTT.